These 9 T cell receptor beta chains originate from one sample sequenced in a study of T cell responses to AZD1222 COVID-19 vaccine. Profiling relied on immunoSEQ multiplex PCR, and the TCRdb table lists in-frame clones only, not all of them. In the table there are more than 90,000 clones, around 84% of which are singletons. Sequencing was performed on peripheral blood, taken on day 0 of AZD1222 vaccination. These receptors all come from an adult in good health.

This chain joins TRBV30 and TRBJ1-2; no firm D call. The CDR3 runs 12 residues. Germline V lookup: CDR1 GTSNPN, CDR2 SVGIG (reference sequence). V lost 0 bases and J 7 bases, leaving 9 bases between the germline ends. The CDR3, as DNA: TGTGCCTGGAGTGTATCTCTGGGTGGCTACACCTTC. This gives the protein CAWSVSLGGYTF.

The V call is TRBV7-8, the J call TRBJ2-2, with D perhaps TRBD2 (7 bases). Trimming removed 2 bases at V and 5 bases at J, with 15 bases between. Looked up from germline, CDR1 is SGHVS and CDR2 is FQNEAQ. The CDR3 length is 16 residues. This chain's CDR3 is CASSLRGARRTGELFF. The CDR3 DNA sequence: TGTGCCAGCAGCTTACGGGGGGCGAGGAGGACCGGGGAGCTGTTTTTT.

The V call is TRBV7-2, the J call TRBJ2-3; 7 nucleotides align to TRBD2. CDR1 and CDR2 from the germline V gene are SGHTA and FQGNSA. V trimming: 3 bases; J trimming: 6 bases; junction bases outside the gene matches: 9. The CDR3 is 15 residues long. The CDR3 loop reads CASSFKAGRTDTQYF. As DNA, the CDR3 is TGTGCCAGCAGCTTCAAAGCGGGAAGGACGGATACGCAGTATTTT.

The gene calls are TRBV18 and TRBJ2-7; no firm D call. Germline V gene lookup returns CDR1 KGHSH and CDR2 LQKENI. This CDR3 has 12 residues. V was shortened by 2 bases and J by 3 bases, with 5 bases between the two germline ends. This chain's CDR3 is CASSPEFYEQYF. For the CDR3, the DNA is TGTGCCAGCTCACCAGAATTCTACGAGCAGTACTTC.

This clone was picked up one time. The V call is TRBV11-2, the J call TRBJ2-7; TRBD2 matches 7 bases. CDR1 is SGHAT and CDR2 is FQNNGV in the germline V gene. With V trimmed by 2 bases and J by 2 bases, 6 bases remained unmatched. CDR3 length equals 15 residues. The CDR3 reads CASSLYGGSTYEQYF. CDR3 bases: TGTGCCAGCAGCTTATATGGCGGGAGTACCTACGAGCAGTACTTC.

The sample holds one count of this clone. V usage is TRBV11-2 and J usage is TRBJ2-1, with 9 bases aligning to TRBD2. This CDR3 comprises 16 residues. CDR1 and CDR2 (germline): SGHAT, FQNNGV. The J segment lost 8 bases and the V segment lost 5 bases, leaving 13 bases of the junction unmatched. The DNA for the CDR3 is TGTGCCAGCAGCCGCCTTATGAGCGGGAGGTTCGATGAGCAGTTCTTC. This gives the protein CASSRLMSGRFDEQFF. The full variable domain, with the rest looked up from reference TRBV11-2 and TRBJ2-1, is EAGVAQSPRYKIIEKRQSVAFWCNPISGHATLYWYQQILGQGPKLLIQFQNNGVVDDSQLPKDRFSAERLKGVDSTLKIQPAKLEDSAVYLCASSRLMSGRFDEQFFGPGTRLTVL.

This clone was picked up a small number of times. The chain recombines TRBV28 with TRBJ1-2, with TRBD1 as a possible D gene (6 bases). Germline lookup yields CDR1 MDHEN and CDR2 SYDVKM. The CDR3 totals 13 residues. Trimming left V 5 bases short and J 4 bases short, with 11 bases between. The CDR3 DNA is TGTGCCAGCAGTCGGGACACCATCTATGGCTACACCTTC. Protein: CASSRDTIYGYTF.

This chain joins TRBV7-3 and TRBJ1-1; maybe TRBD1 (5 bases). CDR3 length: 14 amino acids. Germline lookup yields CDR1 SGHTA and CDR2 FQGTGA. Trimming took off 4 bases at V and 1 base at J, with 10 bases between the two ends. CDR3 amino acids: CASSSLGGNTEAFF. The CDR3 DNA follows: TGTGCCAGCAGCTCGTTGGGGGGGAACACTGAAGCTTTCTTT.

V usage is TRBV12-3 or TRBV12-4 and J usage is TRBJ1-1; D ambiguous. The CDR3 loop spans 10 amino acids. V lost 6 bases to trimming and J lost 6 bases, with 5 bases between them. The CDR3 protein is CASSGPEAFF. The CDR3 DNA sequence: TGTGCCAGCAGCGGGCCTGAAGCTTTCTTT.